This T cell receptor (beta chain) was obtained from a study of T cell responses to AZD1222 COVID-19 vaccine. CDR3 length: 15 residues. The germline CDR1 and CDR2 sequences are SNHLY and FYNNEI. V was trimmed by 4 bases and J by 1 base, leaving 11 bases between them. Produced via immunoSEQ multiplex PCR; TCRdb's table is partial and in-frame only. The table includes about 120,000 clones, roughly nine tenths detected once. This receptor was taken from an adult in good health. The input for sequencing was peripheral blood, taken on day 0 of AZD1222 vaccination. The rearrangement links TRBV2 to TRBJ2-1; D gene ambiguous. The CDR3 spells CASSATPQSYNEQFF. CDR3 DNA sequence: TGTGCCAGCAGTGCGACACCTCAATCCTACAATGAGCAGTTCTTC.